This record covers a single T cell receptor (beta chain). CDR3 length equals 13 residues. Germline CDR1 and CDR2: MNHNY and SVGAGI (reference sequence). The V end was cut by 4 bases, the J end by 6 bases, with 10 bases between. The investigators reverse transcribed all of the isolated RNA, so they sequenced expressed TCRB transcripts. Clones were read by immunoSEQ multiplex PCR, and TCRdb kept only the in-frame ones, dropping some. The repertoire holds a few hundred thousand clones, with over 25% as singletons. The sample is drawn from a study of beta chain features in type 1 diabetes. In the study overall: Age, gender and cell yields were alike across patients and healthy donors.

The chain carries TRBV6-6 and TRBJ2-1; the D gene is possibly TRBD1 (5 bases). Sequences were obtained from naive CD4+ T cells from blood. This TCR was sampled from a man between 18 and 29 years old in good health. The CDR3 coding sequence is TGTGCCAGCAGTTCGACAGATACCAATGAGCAGTTCTTC. Translation: CASSSTDTNEQFF.